The clone carrying this TCR beta chain was seen once. Antigen specificity is unknown. The sample carries other DNA sequences with the same CDR3. In the naive CD8 group, cells lacked CD45RO and were positively selected for CCR7, so terminally differentiated effector memory CD45RA+ cells were left out. All donors qualified as healthy HIV-negative adults and had experienced no recent acute infections or vaccinations. This record comes from a study of shared clonotypes between healthy human individuals. Study summary: CD4 naive cells filled three plates per donor, CD4 memory three, CD8 naive two and CD8 memory one.

Study results and caveats: What naive subsets generally showed was a larger estimated richness than memory subsets showed. Generation of non-shared clonotypes was less probable than generation of clonotypes shared by all four donors.

Sequencing was performed with immunoSEQ multiplex PCR; in TCRdb, only in-frame clones are kept and a portion is missing. This table has around 2.1 million clones, about 92% appearing once. Sequencing was carried out using naive CD8+ T cells from PBMCs. This TCR was sampled from a man younger than 30 in good health. Some clones in this sample may be carry-over from other donors' samples.

The CDR3, as DNA: TGTGCCAGCAGTTTAATAGGGGGAGGCTATGGCTACACCTTC. As protein: CASSLIGGGYGYTF. This chain connects TRBV27 to TRBJ1-2; TRBD1 might be the D (6 bases). The CDR3 has 14 residues. The germline CDR1 and CDR2 sequences are MNHEY and SMNVEV (reference sequence). Trimming cost V 2 bases and J 4 bases, with 11 bases left between them.